Below, one T cell receptor (beta chain) is given with its context. The antigen remains undetermined. This sample was included in a study of CD8+CD57+ T cells in acquired aplastic anemia. About the research overall: DNA recovered from sorted CD4+ and CD8+ cells had a mean of about 3 ug. Notes on the study in general: Found in both controls and patients were 25 to 35 CD8+ CDR3 sequences.

Whoever was chosen for sequencing had shown CD8+CD57+ cell expansion by flow cytometry. All patients had severe acquired aplastic anemia. TCR beta VDJ and CDR3 profiles were obtained from a genomic DNA template. A single record per CDR3 protein comes from TCRdb applying MiXCR to the reads. The data show about 250,000 distinct CDR3 sequences, with more than 45% seen just once and over 7.5% held by the top ten. The CDR3 loop spans 15 amino acids. V was clipped by 0 bases and J by 2 bases, with 11 bases between them. The germline V gene has CDR1 SGHRS and CDR2 YFSETQ. The source of this sequence is a human donor with aplastic anemia. The sample taken for sequencing was sorted CD4+, CD8+, or CD8+CD57+ T cells (not recorded which) from PBMCs. The chain employs TRBV5-1 and TRBJ1-2; TRBD1 is a possible D gene (5 bases). CDR3 DNA: TGCGCCAGCAGCTTGGAAGGGGACGGGAACTATGGCTACACCTTC. Protein product: CASSLEGDGNYGYTF.